This is a list of T cell receptor beta chains from one sample in a study of neoadjuvant anti-PD-1 for oral cavity cancer. TCRdb's copy holds only in-frame clones and misses some; the assay was immunoSEQ multiplex PCR. The table shows approximately 67,000 clones, with around four fifths occurring only once. The specimen comprised PBMCs, sampled before nivolumab (anti-PD-1) treatment. These receptors all come from a person aged 40 to 85 with oral cavity squamous cell carcinoma. Each CDR3 is given with its conserved first and last residue. Fields, in order: D gene, V gene, clone size, J gene, CDR3 protein, CDR3 DNA. D genes are given only for firm matches. Clone sizes are given selectively: once, few, many, or a class where the clone is expanded.

>.|TRBV5-1|.|TRBJ2-7
CASSSTATYEQYF
TGCGCCAGCAGCTCGACGGCTACCTACGAGCAGTACTTC
>TRBD2|TRBV15|few|TRBJ2-1
CATEESGNPYNEQFF
TGTGCCACCGAGGAGAGCGGGAATCCCTACAATGAGCAGTTCTTC
>.|TRBV5-4|.|TRBJ1-2
CASSLPGSYGYTF
TGTGCCAGCAGCTTGCCGGGGAGCTATGGCTACACCTTC
>.|TRBV4-2|.|TRBJ2-5
CASSQGGPMGETQYF
TGTGCCAGCAGCCAAGGTGGGCCAATGGGAGAGACCCAGTACTTC
>TRBD1|TRBV19|.|TRBJ2-3
CASSIMNRDREQYF
TGTGCCAGTAGTATAATGAATCGGGACAGGGAACAGTATTTT
>TRBD1|TRBV27|.|TRBJ2-2
CASKWTGGGGGELFF
TGTGCCAGCAAGTGGACAGGGGGCGGAGGCGGGGAGCTGTTTTTT
>TRBD2|TRBV28|.|TRBJ2-7
CASSFMSQRGLDEQYF
TGTGCCAGCAGTTTTATGTCCCAGCGGGGGCTGGACGAGCAGTACTTC
>.|TRBV30|.|TRBJ1-2
CAWSTGPGERTLLDF
TGTGCCTGGAGTACGGGACCGGGAGAACGGACGCTACTTGACTTC
>.|TRBV7-8|.|TRBJ1-1
CASRFGVNTEAFF
TGTGCCAGCAGATTTGGAGTGAACACTGAAGCTTTCTTT
>TRBD1|TRBV27|.|TRBJ2-2
CASRDDRVRTGELFF
TGTGCCAGCAGGGACGACAGGGTTCGGACCGGGGAGCTGTTTTTT
>.|TRBV6-6|.|TRBJ1-1
CASRNQPGDDTEAFF
TGTGCCAGCAGAAACCAACCTGGGGATGACACTGAAGCTTTCTTT
>.|TRBV28|.|TRBJ1-5
CASLGGASINQPQHF
TGTGCCAGCCTCGGGGGGGCATCGATCAATCAGCCCCAGCATTTT
>.|TRBV5-1|.|TRBJ1-6
CASSYTRGSPLHF
TGCGCCAGCAGCTACACCCGTGGTTCACCCCTCCACTTT
>.|TRBV11-2|.|TRBJ2-7
CASSLVVGGYYEQYF
TGTGCCAGCAGCTTAGTAGTTGGGGGATACTACGAGCAGTACTTC
>.|TRBV19|.|TRBJ2-6
CASSIGAGSGANVLTF
TGTGCCAGTAGTATAGGAGCAGGGTCTGGGGCCAACGTCCTGACTTTC
>TRBD2|TRBV4-1|.|TRBJ2-1
CASSPNLAGGHYNEQFF
TGCGCCAGCAGCCCCAACCTAGCGGGGGGCCACTACAATGAGCAGTTCTTC
>.|TRBV5-1|.|TRBJ2-5
CASSLALASETQYF
TGCGCCAGCAGCTTGGCGCTGGCATCAGAGACCCAGTACTTC
>.|TRBV30|.|TRBJ1-4
CAWSVRGAGEKLFF
TGTGCCTGGAGTGTACGGGGGGCAGGAGAAAAACTGTTTTTT
>.|TRBV2|once|TRBJ2-2
CASGSMGLATGELFF
TGTGCCAGCGGATCCATGGGGCTGGCCACCGGGGAGCTGTTTTTT
>.|TRBV11-2|.|TRBJ2-7
CASSRSGTLTYEQYF
TGTGCCAGCAGCCGCAGTGGGACATTAACCTACGAGCAGTACTTC
>TRBD1|TRBV10-1|.|TRBJ2-2
CATSRQGGTGELFF
TGCGCCACCTCTAGACAGGGCGGCACCGGGGAGCTGTTTTTT
>TRBD1|TRBV5-1|.|TRBJ1-2
CASSLGQGGYGYTF
TGCGCCAGCAGCTTGGGACAGGGTGGCTATGGCTACACCTTC
>.|TRBV6-5|.|TRBJ1-2
CASRGWGILDYGYTF
TGTGCCAGCAGGGGGTGGGGGATCTTGGACTATGGCTACACCTTC
>.|TRBV6-5|.|TRBJ2-7
CASSSSSYEQYF
TGTGCCAGCAGCTCGAGCTCCTACGAGCAGTACTTC
>TRBD1|TRBV7-3|.|TRBJ2-7
CASSRGQGAYEQYF
TGTGCCAGCAGCCGGGGACAGGGCGCCTACGAGCAGTACTTC
>.|TRBV6-5|.|TRBJ1-1
CASSYEKGLLNTEAFF
TGTGCCAGCAGTTACGAGAAAGGTCTTTTGAACACTGAAGCTTTCTTT
>.|TRBV11-2|.|TRBJ2-1
CASSSIGESSYNEQFF
TGTGCCAGCAGCTCCATCGGGGAGAGCTCCTACAATGAGCAGTTCTTC
>TRBD2|TRBV5-1|.|TRBJ2-2
CASSPGTSGRAGTGELFF
TGCGCCAGCAGCCCCGGGACTAGCGGGAGGGCTGGGACCGGGGAGCTGTTTTTT
>TRBD2|TRBV4-1|.|TRBJ2-3
CASSQRGGRSPTADTQYF
TGCGCCAGCAGCCAGCGAGGCGGGAGGAGCCCCACCGCGGATACGCAGTATTTT
>.|TRBV5-6|.|TRBJ2-2
CVSSLAGGSGTGELFF
TGTGTCAGCAGCTTGGCCGGGGGATCGGGGACCGGGGAGCTGTTTTTT
>.|TRBV10-2|.|TRBJ1-1
CASRGPQAGEVAFF
TGCGCCAGCAGGGGCCCCCAGGCGGGTGAGGTAGCTTTCTTT
>.|TRBV29-1|.|TRBJ1-5
CSVGARDQPQHF
TGCAGCGTTGGGGCCAGAGATCAGCCCCAGCATTTT
>TRBD1|TRBV5-6|.|TRBJ1-2
CASSSTGAGYTF
TGTGCCAGCAGCTCGACAGGGGCGGGCTACACCTTC
>TRBD1|TRBV5-1|.|TRBJ1-4
CASSLRQGVLATNEKLFF
TGCGCCAGCAGCTTGAGACAGGGGGTCTTAGCAACTAATGAAAAACTGTTTTTT
>.|TRBV15|.|TRBJ1-2
CATSRDGGPYGYTF
TGTGCCACCAGCAGAGACGGGGGGCCGTATGGCTACACCTTC
>TRBD1|TRBV5-1|.|TRBJ2-7
CASSWTGTGYEQYF
TGCGCCAGCAGCTGGACCGGGACAGGGTACGAGCAGTACTTC
>.|TRBV7-9|.|TRBJ2-1
CASSLAGGLSSYNEQFF
TGTGCCAGCAGCTTAGCGGGCGGGCTTAGCTCCTACAATGAGCAGTTCTTC
>.|TRBV7-9|once|TRBJ1-5
CASSPRAEGQPQHF
TGTGCCAGCAGCCCACGTGCTGAAGGTCAGCCCCAGCATTTT
>TRBD1|TRBV20-1|.|TRBJ2-7
CSAPTGPEQYF
TGCAGTGCTCCGACAGGGCCCGAGCAGTACTTC
>TRBD1|TRBV10-1|few|TRBJ2-7
CASRDRGYEQYF
TGCGCCAGCAGAGACAGGGGCTACGAGCAGTACTTC